This T cell receptor (beta chain) was sequenced for a study of blood T cell repertoires in COVID-19. Whole-study context: PBMCs, B-cell-depleted T cells, or T cells were the source of the cDNA or gDNA that made up the material.

Original methodology: Cell counts per sample came from amplifying reference gene primers. The method was immunoSEQ multiplex PCR; TCRdb's version includes in-frame clones alone and lacks a portion of them. V, J and clone size were drawn from that table, and D and trimming were deduced from the DNA. The sample yields roughly 150,000 clones, around 92% seen once. Looked up from germline, CDR1 is SGHVS and CDR2 is FQNEAQ. The V gene lost 2 bases and the J gene lost 4 bases, with 17 bases spanning the gap. The CDR3 sequence is 16 residues long. This receptor was taken from a man aged 55-75 years with acute or convalescent COVID-19. The V call is TRBV7-8, the J call TRBJ1-1; D uncertain. The sample was peripheral blood. CDR3 in DNA: TGTGCCAGCAGCTTAATAGCTCAGCCAGCCTTCACTGAAGCTTTCTTT. It codes for CASSLIAQPAFTEAFF.